This TCR beta chain derives from a study of blood T cell repertoires in COVID-19. Study as a whole: The United States, Italy and Spain supplied acute and convalescent COVID-19 samples. In each case, the material was cDNA or gDNA derived from T cells, B-cell-depleted T cells, or PBMCs.

Only in-frame clones appear in the TCRdb table, and some are missing; sequencing was by immunoSEQ multiplex PCR. Of a few hundred thousand clones listed, over 70% were seen once; the top ten hold 8% to 9.5%. V lost 3 bases to trimming and J lost 7 bases; unmatched junction nucleotides: 9. Germline CDR1 and CDR2: MNHEY and SMNVEV (reference sequence). There are 15 residues in the CDR3. Sequenced material: peripheral blood. The V gene is TRBV27, the J gene TRBJ2-7, with TRBD1 matching over 10 bases. This TCR derives from a human donor in a cohort sampled during active COVID-19. CDR3 DNA: TGTGCCAGCAGTTTCCAGACAGGGGGCAGGGGGGAGCAGTACTTC. Protein sequence: CASSFQTGGRGEQYF.